This T cell receptor (beta chain) was recovered during a study of radiation and T cells in renal cell carcinoma. Study information: Nephrectomy followed 15 Gy stereotactic body radiation by 4 weeks.

CDR3 size: 15 residues. V was pared by 2 bases and J by 1 base, with 12 bases between. Germline assignment: CDR1 SGHRS and CDR2 YFSETQ. Whole-study findings and limits: In blood, top tumor clones expanded by 2 weeks, shrinking by 4.

On this clone itself: Its antigen is not identified.

This sample's time point: baseline pretreatment blood. As to treatment: 15 Gy SBRT to primary tumor, nephrectomy 4 weeks later. Clear cell pathology was present in this patient's renal cell carcinoma. Sequenced by immunoSEQ multiplex PCR; TCRdb stores in-frame clones only, minus some. The table shows about 150,000 clones, with about 88% occurring only once. Specimen: blood, collected from a patient whose treatment included radiotherapy and nephrectomy. The V gene is TRBV5-1, the J gene TRBJ1-1; maybe TRBD1 (5 bases). This sequence was found in a woman between 65 and 79 years old with renal cell carcinoma. The CDR3 nucleotides read TGCGCCAGCAGCTTACTGACAGCAACGAACACTGAAGCTTTCTTT. Protein: CASSLLTATNTEAFF.